Described below is a single T cell receptor beta chain sequence and its context. This clonotype was seen ten or more times. The specificity of this receptor is unknown. No base quality information exists; no much larger clone differs at one position. This sample was included in a study of T cell repertoires in cytomegalovirus infection (dated by TCRdb to 2018 to 2020). Some background on the complete study: Donor HLA type was relevant to the analysis, as public TCR beta signatures indicated carriage of CMV infection together with the matching HLA type. Here is what the overall study found, with its caveats: The ex vivo response was dominated by HLA-C-restricted CMV-specific TCR beta clonotypes, which also provided the single most frequent clonotype in two of eight donors. In both this cohort and an independent cohort of a few hundred donors, the cumulative frequency of public TCR beta family members distinguished carriers of CMV infection plus the relevant HLA type.

The junction shows trimming of 3 bases on V and 7 bases on J, and the gene matches do not reach 21 bases of it. Taken from the germline V gene (reference sequence), the CDR1 and CDR2 loops are SEHNR and FQNEAQ. The CDR3 numbers 20 residues from cysteine through phenylalanine. This entry keeps only the CDR3 DNA: 60 bases, framed from base 1. These reads were obtained on an Illumina HiSeq 1500. TCRdb's own reprocessing of the public reads used fastp at Q25 and MiXCR and kept productive beta chains. Records with the same CDR3 protein are collapsed into one entry carrying the most frequent genes and DNA. This sample comprises some 150,000 distinct CDR3 sequences, around 22% of them detected only once. Approximately 10% of the sample belongs to the ten largest clones.

The sequence was collected from a human donor in good health (CMV status not recorded). Some clones in this sample may be carry-over from other donors' samples. What was sequenced was PBMCs. This chain joins TRBV7-9 to TRBJ2-1, and TRBD2 aligns with 10 junction nucleotides. The CDR3: CASSFPGTSVRAGLGNEQFF. The nucleotide sequence reads TGTGCCAGCAGCTTCCCCGGGACTAGCGTCAGGGCAGGGTTGGGGAATGAGCAGTTCTTC.